Presented here are 26 T cell receptor beta chains from one specimen sequenced in a study of CD8+CD57+ T cells in acquired aplastic anemia. Genomic DNA served as template for TCR beta VDJ and CDR3 profiling. TCRdb re-called the reads through MiXCR, storing one row per CDR3 protein. The table records 100,000 to 150,000 distinct CDR3 sequences, roughly 50% of them present only once. The material sequenced was sorted CD4+, CD8+, or CD8+CD57+ T cells (not recorded which) from PBMCs. The receptors here all came from a human donor in good health, serving as a control.

In regard to this clonotype: This may arise from a read error, as a much more abundant clone is one base away. The rearrangement links TRBV12-3 or TRBV12-4 to TRBJ1-1; 8 bases fit TRBD1. The trim removed 4 bases at V and 4 bases at J, leaving 11 bases unmatched. This CDR3 has 16 residues. DNA for the CDR3: TGTGCCAGCAGTTACGCCAGGGACAGGTGGGGCACTGAAGCTTTCTTT. Amino acid sequence: CASSYARDRWGTEAFF.

The chain combines TRBV11-3 with TRBJ1-1; no reliable D call. CDR1 is SGHNT and CDR2 is YENEEA in the germline V gene. V dropped 5 bases and J dropped 11 bases, with 12 bases sitting between them. The CDR3 extends over 11 amino acids. The CDR3 loop reads CASSPSPGAFF. DNA for the CDR3: TGTGCCAGCAGCCCCTCTCCCGGGGCTTTCTTT.

The chain uses TRBV10-1 and TRBJ1-4; D gene ambiguous. This CDR3 region has 15 residues. The germline V gene encodes CDR1 WNHNN and CDR2 SYGVQD (reference sequence). V lost 0 bases, J lost 6 bases, and 11 bases lay in between. DNA for the CDR3: TGCGCCAGCAGTGAGTCGGGCAGCGTGGATGAAAAACTGTTTTTT. It codes for CASSESGSVDEKLFF.

This clonotype has a single count. Compared with germline, one end of the junction differs, possibly owing to a read error. This sequence joins TRBV7-8 and TRBJ2-2; the D gene is possibly TRBD2 (6 bases). The CDR3 length is 15 residues. Germline V gives CDR1 SGHVS, CDR2 FQNEAQ. CDR3: CASSLHKAGTGKLFF. In DNA form, the CDR3 reads TGTGCCAGCAGCTTACACAAGGCGGGGACCGGGAAGCTGTTCTTT.

Remarks on this clonotype: With a much larger clone just one base away, this may be a read error. The V call is TRBV20-1, the J call TRBJ2-5; the match to TRBD1 covers 8 bases. CDR1 is DFQATT, CDR2 SNEGSKA, per germline (reference sequence). The CDR3 totals 18 residues. CDR3 protein: CSAGDATGAGLVWETQYF. CDR3 in DNA: TGCAGTGCTGGAGACGCGACAGGGGCCGGATTAGTTTGGGAGACCCAGTACTTC.

This clonotype was found once. The chain is built from TRBV29-1 and TRBJ1-1, with no clear D. V was pared by 6 bases and J by 0 bases, with 11 bases between. Germline-derived CDR1 and CDR2 are SQVTM and ANQGSEA. CDR3 length: 13 residues. As DNA, the CDR3 is TGCAGCGTCCGACAAGTTATGAACACTGAAGCTTTCTTT. Amino acid sequence: CSVRQVMNTEAFF.

This clonotype is a singleton in its sample. The conserved phenylalanine or tryptophan normally closing the CDR3 is absent here, so this likely arose from a read error. DNA of the CDR3: TGTGCCAGCACTTCCAGCGGGGGGGCCAGGAATGAGCAGTTCCTC. As protein: CASTSSGGARNEQFL. The J gene is TRBJ2-1, the V gene TRBV12-3 or TRBV12-4, with TRBD2 matching 10 bases. This CDR3 contains 15 residues. V shed 7 bases, J shed 7 bases, and the junction held 10 bases outside the gene matches.

The chain combines TRBV4-3 with TRBJ2-2, with 7 bases aligning to TRBD1. This CDR3 contains 18 residues. The germline CDR1 and CDR2 sequences are LGHNA and YSLEER. J gave up 7 bases and V 0 bases, and 14 bases lay outside the gene matches. CDR3 in DNA: TGCGCCAGCAGCCAAGATAAAAGGGGGCGGAGGTGGATCGGGGAGCTGTTTTTT. Translating gives CASSQDKRGRRWIGELFF.

To note about this clonotype: The final CDR3 position lacks the conserved phenylalanine or tryptophan, pointing to a likely read error. This chain links TRBV12-3 or TRBV12-4 with TRBJ2-7, with unresolved D. Trimming removed 6 bases from V and 5 bases from J, with 5 bases in between. This CDR3 has 10 residues. In nucleotides, the CDR3 is TGTGCCAGCAGGGCGGACGAGCAGTACCTC. This translates into CASRADEQYL.

The chain joins TRBV20-1 to TRBJ2-5; no clear D gene. Trimming took off 0 bases at V and 7 bases at J, with 0 bases between the two ends. Germline V gene data show CDR1 as DFQATT and CDR2 as SNEGSKA (reference sequence). CDR3 length: 9 residues. The CDR3 sequence is CSARETQYF. The DNA of the CDR3 is TGCAGTGCTAGAGAGACCCAGTACTTC.

This clonotype was seen many times. This chain uses TRBV11-3 with TRBJ2-3; no clear D gene. The CDR3 is made up of 12 amino acids. Germline V lookup: CDR1 SGHNT, CDR2 YENEEA. Trimming took 0 bases from V and 6 from J, leaving 4 bases between them. The CDR3 DNA reads TGTGCCAGCAGCTTAGATGGGGATACGCAGTATTTT. It is translated as CASSLDGDTQYF.

This clonotype has a count of ten or more. The chain links TRBV5-1 to TRBJ1-1; 9 bases fit TRBD1. The V segment lost 2 bases and the J segment 5 bases; nucleotides outside the gene matches: 10. The CDR3 is made up of 16 amino acids. Germline CDR1 is SGHRS and CDR2 is YFSETQ. The CDR3 reads CASSLQGARGSTEAFF. DNA of the CDR3: TGCGCCAGCAGCTTACAGGGGGCGCGGGGTTCGACTGAAGCTTTCTTT.

This clonotype was seen a single time. This chain joins TRBV10-2 and TRBJ1-6; TRBD1 aligns across 7 bases. The V segment lost 3 bases and the J segment 7 bases; nucleotides outside the gene matches: 6. Germline V CDR1 and CDR2: WSHSY, SAAADI. The CDR3 contains 15 residues. Here the CDR3 DNA reads TGCGCCAGCAGTGATCCGACAGGGAGAAATTCACCCCTCCACTTT. It encodes CASSDPTGRNSPLHF.

The chain is built from TRBV7-2 and TRBJ1-1, with 9 bases matching TRBD1. CDR3 size: 18 residues. J lost 1 base, V lost 4 bases, and 13 bases had no gene match. CDR1 SGHTA and CDR2 FQGNSA come from the germline V gene. This CDR3 is CASSSVSGTGRRNTEAFF. CDR3 bases: TGTGCCAGCAGCTCGGTCTCCGGGACAGGGCGGAGGAACACTGAAGCTTTCTTT.

There are many counts of this clonotype. V and J are TRBV6-1 and TRBJ1-1; D is undetermined. The CDR3 is made up of 13 amino acids. The germline V gene has CDR1 MNHNS and CDR2 SASEGT. V lost 7 bases to trimming and J lost 7 bases, with 16 bases between them. The CDR3 loop is CASTRMWVGEAFF. CDR3 sequence (DNA): TGTGCCAGCACCCGAATGTGGGTGGGTGAAGCTTTCTTT.

This clonotype was recorded many times. Written as DNA, the CDR3 is TGTGCCAGCAGCTCAGACAGGGCGAGCAATCAGCCCCAGCATTTT. This gives the protein CASSSDRASNQPQHF. The J gene is TRBJ1-5, the V gene TRBV7-8; 7 nucleotides match TRBD1. The CDR3 length is 15 residues. Germline V CDR1 and CDR2: SGHVS, FQNEAQ. The junction had 4 bases not matched to a gene; V was cut back by 4 bases and J by 1 base.

This clonotype was seen many times. The CDR3, as DNA: TGTGCCAGCAGCCTACATAGCGGCGTTATTCAAGAGACCCAGTACTTC. Protein sequence: CASSLHSGVIQETQYF. The V call is TRBV7-2, the J call TRBJ2-5; D may be TRBD2 (6 bases). CDR3 length: 16 amino acids. Germline V gives CDR1 SGHTA, CDR2 FQGNSA. Trimming stripped 5 bases from V and 2 bases from J, with 18 bases between.

The V gene is TRBV7-2, the J gene TRBJ1-4, with D unclear. The V gene lost 0 bases and the J gene lost 0 bases, with 5 bases spanning the gap. CDR3 length equals 15 residues. Germline loops: CDR1 SGHTA, CDR2 FQGNSA. CDR3 sequence: CASSLARATNEKLFF. CDR3 nucleotide sequence: TGTGCCAGCAGCTTAGCGCGAGCAACTAATGAAAAACTGTTTTTT.

A remark on this clonotype: In this CDR3 the conserved last residue, phenylalanine or tryptophan, is missing, so a read error is likely. CDR3 DNA sequence: TGTGCCAGCAACGGCGCCCAGCACCTCTACGAGCAGTACCTC. Protein sequence: CASNGAQHLYEQYL. The chain carries TRBV28 and TRBJ2-7; D gene unclear. Trimming stripped 7 bases from V and 3 bases from J, with 16 bases between. CDR1 MDHEN and CDR2 SYDVKM come from the germline V gene. This CDR3 contains 14 residues.

A word on this clonotype: A read error may explain this, as a much larger clone is one base away. The chain carries TRBV6-1 and TRBJ2-1, with a weak D call TRBD2 (5 bases). The germline V gene has CDR1 MNHNS and CDR2 SASEGT. Trimming removed 6 bases from V and 2 bases from J, with 14 bases in between. The CDR3 loop spans 15 amino acids. Here the CDR3 DNA reads TGTGCCAGCAGCGGAACGGGGAGTCCCTACAATGAGCAGTTCTTC. Its protein is CASSGTGSPYNEQFF.

Points on this clonotype: Just one base apart from a much larger clone, this may be a read error. The chain has TRBV5-5 and TRBJ2-6; D unclear. The CDR3 loop spans 15 amino acids. In germline, CDR1 is SGHKS, CDR2 YYEKEE (reference sequence). With 3 bases removed from V and 0 bases from J, the gap between germline ends came to 7 bases. The CDR3 loop reads CASSCYTSGANVLTF. CDR3 coding DNA: TGTGCCAGCAGCTGTTACACCTCTGGGGCCAACGTCCTGACTTTC.

The rearrangement uses TRBV7-6 and TRBJ1-1, with a weak D call TRBD1 (6 bases). Germline V CDR1 and CDR2: SGHVS, FNYEAQ. CDR3 length equals 13 residues. V was cut by 5 bases and J by 4 bases, with 11 bases left in between. CDR3 nucleotide sequence: TGTGCCAGCAGCCTACAGGGTAGCACTGAAGCTTTCTTT. Its protein is CASSLQGSTEAFF.

The chain uses TRBV15 and TRBJ1-5; no firm D call. Germline-derived CDR1 and CDR2 are LNHNV and YYDKDF (reference sequence). The CDR3 contains 17 residues. Trimming left V 0 bases short and J 0 bases short, with 12 bases between. DNA of the CDR3: TGTGCCACCAGCAGAGATCGCAGGATAAGTAGCAATCAGCCCCAGCATTTT. Protein: CATSRDRRISSNQPQHF.

This clonotype was counted a single time. Since a much larger clone is just one base distant, this may be a read error. This sequence joins TRBV18 and TRBJ2-5; D remains ambiguous. Germline V gives CDR1 KGHSH, CDR2 LQKENI. Trimming shortened V by 2 bases and J by 5 bases, and 6 bases separated the two germline ends. The CDR3 length is 12 residues. The CDR3 region is CASSPGSETQYF. In DNA, the CDR3 is TGTGCCAGCTCACCAGGGTCGGAGACCCAGTACTTC.

This clonotype rates as medium-sized. V usage is TRBV24-1 and J usage is TRBJ2-1; D gene unclear. The CDR3 loop spans 12 amino acids. Trimming cost V 9 bases and J 3 bases, with 8 bases left between them. CDR1 KGHDR and CDR2 SFDVKD come from the germline V gene. CDR3 bases: TGTGCCACCGCTAGTGGCTACAATGAGCAGTTCTTC. This encodes CATASGYNEQFF.

This clonotype was picked up many times. The chain couples TRBV12-3 or TRBV12-4 to TRBJ2-3, with 11 nucleotides matching TRBD2. This CDR3 comprises 15 residues. Trimming took 5 bases from V and 3 from J; bases not matched to a gene: 4. CDR3 region: CASSVLAGATDTQYF. CDR3 in DNA: TGTGCCAGCAGTGTACTAGCGGGGGCGACAGATACGCAGTATTTT.